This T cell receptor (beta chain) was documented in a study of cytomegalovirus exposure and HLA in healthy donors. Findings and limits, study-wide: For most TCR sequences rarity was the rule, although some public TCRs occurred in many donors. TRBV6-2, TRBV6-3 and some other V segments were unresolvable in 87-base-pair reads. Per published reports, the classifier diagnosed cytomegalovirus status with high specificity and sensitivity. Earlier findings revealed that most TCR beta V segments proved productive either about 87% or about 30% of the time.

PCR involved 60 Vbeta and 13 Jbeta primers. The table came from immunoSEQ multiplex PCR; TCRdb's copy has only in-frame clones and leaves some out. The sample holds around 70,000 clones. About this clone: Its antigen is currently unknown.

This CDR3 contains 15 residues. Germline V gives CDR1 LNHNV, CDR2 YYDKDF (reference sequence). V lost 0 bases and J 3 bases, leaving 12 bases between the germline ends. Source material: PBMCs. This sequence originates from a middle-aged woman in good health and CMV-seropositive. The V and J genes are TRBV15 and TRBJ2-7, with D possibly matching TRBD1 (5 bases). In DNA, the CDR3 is TGTGCCACCAGCAGAGATTACAGGATAAACTACGAGCAGTACTTC. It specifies CATSRDYRINYEQYF.